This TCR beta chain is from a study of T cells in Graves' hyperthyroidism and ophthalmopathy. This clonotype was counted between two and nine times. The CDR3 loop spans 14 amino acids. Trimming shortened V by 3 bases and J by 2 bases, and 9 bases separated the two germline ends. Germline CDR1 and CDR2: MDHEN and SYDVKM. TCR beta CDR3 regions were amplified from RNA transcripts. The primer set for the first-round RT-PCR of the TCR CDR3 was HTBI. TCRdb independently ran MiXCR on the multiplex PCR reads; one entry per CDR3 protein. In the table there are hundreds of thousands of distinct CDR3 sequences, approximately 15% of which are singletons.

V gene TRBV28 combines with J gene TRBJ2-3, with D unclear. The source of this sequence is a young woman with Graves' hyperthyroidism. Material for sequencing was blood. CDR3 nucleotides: TGTGCCAGCAGTTTGACCGCCAACACAGATACGCAGTATTTT. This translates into CASSLTANTDTQYF.